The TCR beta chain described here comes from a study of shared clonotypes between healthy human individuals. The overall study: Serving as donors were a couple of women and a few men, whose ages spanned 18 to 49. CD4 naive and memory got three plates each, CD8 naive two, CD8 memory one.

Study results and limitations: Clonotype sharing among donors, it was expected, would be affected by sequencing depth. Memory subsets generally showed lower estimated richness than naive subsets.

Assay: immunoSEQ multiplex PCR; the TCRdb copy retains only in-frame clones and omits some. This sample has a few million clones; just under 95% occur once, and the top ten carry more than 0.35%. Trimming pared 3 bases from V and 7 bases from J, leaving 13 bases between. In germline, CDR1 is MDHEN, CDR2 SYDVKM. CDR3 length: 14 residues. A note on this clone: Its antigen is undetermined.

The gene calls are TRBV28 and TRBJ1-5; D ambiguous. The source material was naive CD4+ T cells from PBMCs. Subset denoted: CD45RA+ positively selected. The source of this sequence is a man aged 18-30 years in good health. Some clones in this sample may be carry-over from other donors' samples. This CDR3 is CASSFDGTTQPQHF. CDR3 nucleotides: TGTGCCAGCAGTTTCGATGGTACGACCCAGCCCCAGCATTTT.